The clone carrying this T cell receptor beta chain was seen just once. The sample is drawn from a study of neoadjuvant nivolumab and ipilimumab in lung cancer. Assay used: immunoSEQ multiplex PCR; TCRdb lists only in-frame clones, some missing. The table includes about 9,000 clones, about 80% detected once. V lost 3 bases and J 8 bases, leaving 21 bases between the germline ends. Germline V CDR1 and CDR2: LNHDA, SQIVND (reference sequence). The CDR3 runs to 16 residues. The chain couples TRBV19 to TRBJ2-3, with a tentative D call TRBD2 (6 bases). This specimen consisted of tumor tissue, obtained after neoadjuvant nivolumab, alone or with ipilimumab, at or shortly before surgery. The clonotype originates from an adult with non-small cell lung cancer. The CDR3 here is CASSINGGITAGTQYF. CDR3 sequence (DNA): TGTGCCAGTAGTATTAACGGCGGGATCACGGCGGGTACGCAGTATTTT. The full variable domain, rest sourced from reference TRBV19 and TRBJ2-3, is DGGITQSPKYLFRKEGQNVTLSCEQNLNHDAMYWYRQDPGQGLRLIYYSQIVNDFQKGDIAEGYSVSREKKESFPLTVTSAQKNPTAFYLCASSINGGITAGTQYFGPGTRLTVL.